Listed below are T cell receptor beta chains from one sample, sequenced in a study of blood T cell repertoires in COVID-19. The protocol was immunoSEQ multiplex PCR, while the TCRdb copy is restricted to in-frame clones and leaves out a portion. This sample has about 240,000 clones, with 85% to 95% found just once. The sample comprised peripheral blood. The receptors derive from a man younger than 40 with COVID-19, enrolled during active disease. Both conserved end residues are part of each CDR3. The D gene is left open where the match is weak.

d_call j_call v_call cdr3_aa
TRBD2 TRBJ2-1 TRBV7-9 CASSLGGGGYNEQFF
. TRBJ2-3 TRBV9 CASSEGAGTQYF
. TRBJ2-1 TRBV11-3 CASSRAGTPSYNEQFF
. TRBJ1-2 TRBV5-1 CASSLSTNYGYTF
. TRBJ1-1 TRBV2 CASSEAKYRRTTEAFF
TRBD1 TRBJ1-2 TRBV6-1 CASSERWGQGITNYGYTF
TRBD1 TRBJ1-5 TRBV30 CAWSGGDRGGNQPQHF
. TRBJ2-5 TRBV7-9 CASSLVTDNQETQYF
TRBD2 TRBJ2-1 TRBV7-3 CASSMGLAGRVYNEQFF
TRBD1 TRBJ2-1 TRBV19 CASSIAGQGKNEQFF
TRBD1 TRBJ1-1 TRBV7-9 CASTQGAATEAFF
. TRBJ1-2 TRBV12-3/TRBV12-4 CASSGGPYGYTF
TRBD1 TRBJ1-1 TRBV4-1 CASSLRIRFGTGLANTEAFF
TRBD1 TRBJ1-2 TRBV6-5 CASSYWGQGWYGYTF
TRBD1 TRBJ1-1 TRBV5-4 CASSLKQGNGAGTEAFF
. TRBJ1-6 TRBV6-5 CASATTDNSPLHF
. TRBJ1-5 TRBV6-5 CASSYSRTDPTWPQHF
TRBD1 TRBJ1-4 TRBV7-9 CASSPGQGPDEKLFF
TRBD1 TRBJ1-5 TRBV2 CASSARQGVSQPQHF
TRBD1 TRBJ1-6 TRBV25-1 CASSESRGLDNSPLHF
. TRBJ1-3 TRBV6-5 CASSSTGHTIYF
. TRBJ2-3 TRBV14 CASSPAARDTQYF
TRBD1 TRBJ2-2 TRBV7-9 CASSQTTGQGGAGELFF
. TRBJ2-7 TRBV7-2 CASSLVSLASSYEQYF
. TRBJ1-5 TRBV3-1/TRBV3-2 CASSQGGTGQPQHF
TRBD2 TRBJ2-1 TRBV19 CASTQTSGGFEQFF
TRBD2 TRBJ2-2 TRBV27 CASSLRVAGSNTGELFF
. TRBJ1-1 TRBV6-5 CASTKDQGPEAFF
. TRBJ1-1 TRBV7-3 CASSLMARNTEAFF
TRBD2 TRBJ2-7 TRBV18 CASSPAPGGGDTYEQYF
. TRBJ1-3 TRBV23-1 CASGSTGSGNTIYF
TRBD2 TRBJ2-2 TRBV9 CASSVVAGGRTGELFF
TRBD2 TRBJ2-5 TRBV13 CASSLGARRGGGETQYF
. TRBJ2-7 TRBV11-3 CASSLNRASYEQYF
. TRBJ1-5 TRBV19 CASSIKWAQTVLNNQPQHF
. TRBJ1-3 TRBV6-5 CATQIVNSGNTIYF
TRBD1 TRBJ1-3 TRBV13 CASSYPIRDRAGNTIYF